This T cell receptor beta chain was identified in a study of cytomegalovirus exposure and HLA in healthy donors. Deletions cut 6 bases from V and 7 bases from J, with 9 bases between. CDR3 size: 10 residues. Germline values: CDR1 SQVTM, CDR2 ANQGSEA. Primers included in the PCR were 60 Vbeta and 13 Jbeta primers. TCRdb keeps only in-frame clones here, not all; method: immunoSEQ multiplex PCR. The repertoire consists of 100,000 to 150,000 clones, with about 81% occurring once and the leading ten covering roughly 1.1%. Study results and limitations: A later analysis showed TCR association rates differing by HLA locus, peaking at DRB1 and lowest at HLA-C. In most subjects, TCR beta sequences reportedly gave accurate predictions of HLA-A and HLA-B alleles. The study labeled 150 to 200 TCR beta chains cytomegalovirus-associated.

Concerning this clone: Its antigen remains unknown.

The chain employs TRBV29-1 and TRBJ2-5; D call uncertain. This clonotype originated in a woman aged 25-40 years in good health and CMV-seronegative. Specimen: PBMCs. DNA for the CDR3: TGCAGCGTCGGTGCTGGGACCCAGTACTTC. Its protein is CSVGAGTQYF.